Listed below are T cell receptor beta chains from one sample, sequenced in a study of identical twins. TCRdb itself ran the 5' RACE reads through MiXCR, one entry per CDR3 protein. The sample consists of approximately 600,000 distinct CDR3 sequences, more than 9% of them appearing once. The data were also submitted as part of a second study, on yellow fever vaccine responses in identical twins.

Sequencing used PBMCs. All receptors derive from a woman aged 18-29 years in good health. CDR3s include the opening cysteine and the closing phenylalanine or tryptophan. D genes are given only for firm matches. Not all rows give a size; the values are once, few, many and, for expanded clones, a class.

d_gene	v_gene	abundance	j_gene	CDR3nt	CDR3aa
.	TRBV18	few	TRBJ2-7	TGTGCCAGCTCACACAGGGCAGAATCCTACGAGCAGTACTTC	CASSHRAESYEQYF
.	TRBV29-1	few	TRBJ1-2	TGCAGCGTTGAAGTTCGGGGCAGGGGAGGCTATGGCTACACCTTC	CSVEVRGRGGYGYTF
TRBD1	TRBV7-8	few	TRBJ1-5	TGTGCCAGCAGTCAGGGGGGCTCGGGCCAGCCCCAGCATTTT	CASSQGGSGQPQHF
.	TRBV20-1	.	TRBJ2-3	TGCAGTGCTAGACCCCCCCTAGCACCCCAGGGTAATACGCAGTATTTT	CSARPPLAPQGNTQYF
TRBD2	TRBV7-2	few	TRBJ2-2	TGTGCCAGCAGCTTAGGGCTAGCGGGAGGGTACGGCACCGGGGAGCTGTTTTTT	CASSLGLAGGYGTGELFF
TRBD1	TRBV4-1	.	TRBJ2-7	TGCGCCAGCAGCCAGGGGACAGGGGAAGCCTACGAGCAGTACTTC	CASSQGTGEAYEQYF
.	TRBV5-1	many	TRBJ2-3	TGCGCCAGCAGTGGGCAGGGATGGGCAGATACGCAGTATTTT	CASSGQGWADTQYF
TRBD2	TRBV6-2/TRBV6-3	few	TRBJ2-5	TGTGCCAGCACTCAGCGGGAGTTCCGTCTCCAAGAGACCCAGTACTTC	CASTQREFRLQETQYF
.	TRBV9	.	TRBJ2-5	TGTGCCAGCAGCGTAGGGTCGACAGCAGTAACAGAGACCCAGTACTTC	CASSVGSTAVTETQYF
TRBD2	TRBV5-1	.	TRBJ2-1	TGCGCCAGCATACGAGCGGGAGAGAGGTTTGATGAGCAGTTCTTC	CASIRAGERFDEQFF
.	TRBV20-1	.	TRBJ1-2	TGCAGTGCTAGAGACCGTTCAAAGGGTGGCTACACCTTC	CSARDRSKGGYTF
.	TRBV7-8	.	TRBJ1-1	TGTGCCAGCAGCCCACACGTGCGACTGCCTCCTTTCTTT	CASSPHVRLPPFF
.	TRBV20-1	many	TRBJ2-5	TGCAGTGCTAGAGGGGATGTCCCAAACTTCCAAGAGACCCAGTACTTC	CSARGDVPNFQETQYF
TRBD2	TRBV7-2	few	TRBJ2-3	TGTGCCAGCAGCTCAATTACTAGCGGGCCTTCCAGATATACGCAGTATTTT	CASSSITSGPSRYTQYF
.	TRBV28	many	TRBJ2-5	TGTGCCAGCAGTTTGTGGCAAGAGACCCAGTACTTC	CASSLWQETQYF
.	TRBV29-1	few	TRBJ2-1	TGCAGCGTTGACCAAGGGAGCCCTTACAATGAGCAGTTCTTC	CSVDQGSPYNEQFF
.	TRBV20-1	many	TRBJ1-2	TGCAGTGCTAGAGATCCGACAGGCAACTATGGCTACACCTTC	CSARDPTGNYGYTF
TRBD2	TRBV4-3	many	TRBJ2-1	TGCCCCAGCAGCCCCTTAATAGCGGGAGCGGTCAATGAGCAGTTCTTC	CPSSPLIAGAVNEQFF
TRBD2	TRBV20-1	.	TRBJ2-1	TGCAGTGCTAGTTCTCCTAGCGGGGGGGCCTTGGGTGAGCAGTTCTTC	CSASSPSGGALGEQFF
.	TRBV5-5	many	TRBJ1-4	TGTGCCAGCAGCGTTCACGGTACGACTAATGAAAAACTGTTTTTT	CASSVHGTTNEKLFF
.	TRBV12-3/TRBV12-4	.	TRBJ1-5	TGTGCCAGCAGGGAACCAACAGGGATCAATCAGCCCCAGCATTTT	CASREPTGINQPQHF
TRBD1	TRBV29-1	few	TRBJ1-2	TGCAGCGTTGATCCCTCAGGGGGCTCTGAAGGCTACACCTTC	CSVDPSGGSEGYTF
.	TRBV7-9	.	TRBJ2-7	TGTGCCAGCAGATCAGGGTCCTTAGACGCCCAATACTTC	CASRSGSLDAQYF
.	TRBV29-1	.	TRBJ2-7	TGCAGCGTTATAGGGAGGACCCTTGTGGAGCAGTACTTC	CSVIGRTLVEQYF
.	TRBV6-5	many	TRBJ2-3	TGTGCCAGCAGTTACTACAGGGAAGATACGCAGTATTTT	CASSYYREDTQYF
TRBD2	TRBV7-3	few	TRBJ2-3	TGTGCCAGCAGCCCCCTAGCGGGGGGGATAGATACGCAGTATTTT	CASSPLAGGIDTQYF
.	TRBV21-1	few	TRBJ2-1	TGTGCCAGCAGCAATCAAAAGCCGCGGTGGCCACACAATGAGCAGTTCTTC	CASSNQKPRWPHNEQFF